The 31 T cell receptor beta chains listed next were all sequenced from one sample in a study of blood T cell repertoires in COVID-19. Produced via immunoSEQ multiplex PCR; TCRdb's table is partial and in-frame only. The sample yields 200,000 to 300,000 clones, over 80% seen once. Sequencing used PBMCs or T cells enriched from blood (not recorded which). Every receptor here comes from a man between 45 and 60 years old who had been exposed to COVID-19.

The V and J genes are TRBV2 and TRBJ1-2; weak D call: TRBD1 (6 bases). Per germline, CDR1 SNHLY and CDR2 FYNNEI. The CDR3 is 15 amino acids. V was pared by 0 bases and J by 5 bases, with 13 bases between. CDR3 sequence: CASSEAPDRRYGYTF. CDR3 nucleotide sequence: TGTGCCAGCAGTGAAGCGCCCGACAGGCGATATGGCTACACCTTC.

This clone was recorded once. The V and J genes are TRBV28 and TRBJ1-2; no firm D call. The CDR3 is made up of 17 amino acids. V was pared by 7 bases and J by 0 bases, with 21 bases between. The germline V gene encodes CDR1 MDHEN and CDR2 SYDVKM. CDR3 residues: CASNSLGGPQANYGYTF. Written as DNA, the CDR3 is TGTGCCAGCAATTCCCTGGGAGGTCCTCAAGCTAACTATGGCTACACCTTC.

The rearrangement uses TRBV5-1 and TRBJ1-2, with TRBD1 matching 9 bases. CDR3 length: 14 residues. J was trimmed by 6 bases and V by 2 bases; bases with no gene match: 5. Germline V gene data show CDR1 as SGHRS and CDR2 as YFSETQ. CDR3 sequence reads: CASSLQGAGDGYTF. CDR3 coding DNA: TGCGCCAGCAGCTTACAGGGGGCGGGAGATGGCTACACCTTC.

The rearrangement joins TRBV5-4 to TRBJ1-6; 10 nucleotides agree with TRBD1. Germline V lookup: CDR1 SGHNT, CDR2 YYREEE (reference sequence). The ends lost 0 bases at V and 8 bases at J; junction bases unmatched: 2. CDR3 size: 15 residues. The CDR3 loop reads CASSLGDRGYSPLHF. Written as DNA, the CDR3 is TGTGCCAGCAGCTTGGGGGACAGGGGTTATTCACCCCTCCACTTT.

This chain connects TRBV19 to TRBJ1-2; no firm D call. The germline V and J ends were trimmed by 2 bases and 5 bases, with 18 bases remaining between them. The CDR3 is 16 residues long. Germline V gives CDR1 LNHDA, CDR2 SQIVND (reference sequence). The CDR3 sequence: CASSINWAAKGYGYTF. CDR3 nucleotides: TGTGCCAGTAGTATAAATTGGGCTGCTAAAGGATATGGCTACACCTTC.

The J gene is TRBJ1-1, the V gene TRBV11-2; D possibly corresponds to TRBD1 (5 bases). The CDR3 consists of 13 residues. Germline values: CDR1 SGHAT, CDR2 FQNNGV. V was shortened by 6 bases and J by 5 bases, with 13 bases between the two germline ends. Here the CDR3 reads CASSLEGETEAFF. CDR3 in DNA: TGTGCCAGCAGTCTCGAAGGGGAAACTGAAGCTTTCTTT.

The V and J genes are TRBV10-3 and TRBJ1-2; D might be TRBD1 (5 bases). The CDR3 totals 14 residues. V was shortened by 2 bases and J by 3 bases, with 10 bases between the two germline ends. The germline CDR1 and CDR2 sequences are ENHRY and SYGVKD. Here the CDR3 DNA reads TGTGCCATCAGTGAGACAGGTCCTGACTATGGCTACACCTTC. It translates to CAISETGPDYGYTF.

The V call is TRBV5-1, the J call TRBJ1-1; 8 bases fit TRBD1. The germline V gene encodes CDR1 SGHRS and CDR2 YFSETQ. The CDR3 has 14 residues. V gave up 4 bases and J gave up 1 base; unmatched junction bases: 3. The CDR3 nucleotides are TGCGCCAGCAGCGTTGACAGGGGGAACACTGAAGCTTTCTTT. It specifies CASSVDRGNTEAFF.

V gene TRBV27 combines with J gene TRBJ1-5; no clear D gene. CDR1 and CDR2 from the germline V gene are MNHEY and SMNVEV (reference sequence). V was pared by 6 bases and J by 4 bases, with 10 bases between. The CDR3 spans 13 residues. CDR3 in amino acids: CASSPAGNQPQHF. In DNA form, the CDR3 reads TGTGCCAGCAGCCCGGCGGGGAATCAGCCCCAGCATTTT.

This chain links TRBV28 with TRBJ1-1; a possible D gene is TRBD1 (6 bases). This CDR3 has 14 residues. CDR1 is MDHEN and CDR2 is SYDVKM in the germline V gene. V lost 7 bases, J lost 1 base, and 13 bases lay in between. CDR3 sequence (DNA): TGTGCCAGCATTTCGCCAGGGGCGAACACTGAAGCTTTCTTT. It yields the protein CASISPGANTEAFF.

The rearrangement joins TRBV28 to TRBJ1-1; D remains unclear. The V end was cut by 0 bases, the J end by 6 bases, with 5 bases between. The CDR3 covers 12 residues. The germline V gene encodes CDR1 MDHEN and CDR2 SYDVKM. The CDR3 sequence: CASSLWFAEAFF. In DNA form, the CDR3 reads TGTGCCAGCAGTTTATGGTTCGCTGAAGCTTTCTTT.

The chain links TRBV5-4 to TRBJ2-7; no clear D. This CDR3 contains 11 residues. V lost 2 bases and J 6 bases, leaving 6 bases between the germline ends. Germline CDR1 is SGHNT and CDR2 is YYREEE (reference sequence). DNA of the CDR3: TGTGCCAGCAGCTTTCATTCCGAGCAGTACTTC. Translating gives CASSFHSEQYF.

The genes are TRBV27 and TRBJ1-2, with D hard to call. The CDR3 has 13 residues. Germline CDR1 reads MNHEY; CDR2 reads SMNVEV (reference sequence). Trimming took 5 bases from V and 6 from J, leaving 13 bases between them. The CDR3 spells CASSLNRGNGYTF. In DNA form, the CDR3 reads TGTGCCAGCAGTCTAAACCGGGGAAATGGCTACACCTTC.

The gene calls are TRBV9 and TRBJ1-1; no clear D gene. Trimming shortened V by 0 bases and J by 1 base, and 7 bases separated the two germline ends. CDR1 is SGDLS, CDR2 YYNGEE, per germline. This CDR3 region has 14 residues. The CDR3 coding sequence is TGTGCCAGCAGCGTAGGAAACACGAACACTGAAGCTTTCTTT. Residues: CASSVGNTNTEAFF.

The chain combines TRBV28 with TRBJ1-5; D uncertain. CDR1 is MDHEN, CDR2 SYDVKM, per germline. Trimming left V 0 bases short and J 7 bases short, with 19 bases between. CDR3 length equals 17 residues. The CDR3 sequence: CASSLWTSRRVRQPQHF. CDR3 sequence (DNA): TGTGCCAGCAGTTTATGGACCTCGAGGAGGGTAAGGCAGCCCCAGCATTTT.

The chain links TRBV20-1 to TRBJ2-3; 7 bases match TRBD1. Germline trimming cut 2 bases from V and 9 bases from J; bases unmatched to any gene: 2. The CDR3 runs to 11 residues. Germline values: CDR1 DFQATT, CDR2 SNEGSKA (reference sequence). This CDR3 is CSARIGGTQYF. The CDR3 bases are TGCAGTGCTAGAATAGGGGGCACGCAGTATTTT.

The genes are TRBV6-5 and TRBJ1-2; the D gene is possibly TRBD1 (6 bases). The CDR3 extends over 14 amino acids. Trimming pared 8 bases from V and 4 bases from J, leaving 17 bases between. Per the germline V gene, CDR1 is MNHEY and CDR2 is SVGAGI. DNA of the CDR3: TGTGCCAGCCGGCCTTCGGGGGGCGCCTATGGCTACACCTTC. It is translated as CASRPSGGAYGYTF.

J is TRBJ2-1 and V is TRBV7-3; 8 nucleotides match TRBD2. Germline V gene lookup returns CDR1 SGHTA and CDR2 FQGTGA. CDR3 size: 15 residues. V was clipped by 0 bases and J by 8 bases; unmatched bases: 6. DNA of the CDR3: TGTGCCAGCAGCTTAACCCGCGCGGGAGGCTATGAGCAGTTCTTC. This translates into CASSLTRAGGYEQFF.

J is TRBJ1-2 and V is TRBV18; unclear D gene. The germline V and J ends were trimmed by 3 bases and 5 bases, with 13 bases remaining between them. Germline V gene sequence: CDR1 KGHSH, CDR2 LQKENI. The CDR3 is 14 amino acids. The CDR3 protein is CASSPTSRSYGYTF. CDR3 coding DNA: TGTGCCAGCTCACCTACCTCACGGTCGTATGGCTACACCTTC.

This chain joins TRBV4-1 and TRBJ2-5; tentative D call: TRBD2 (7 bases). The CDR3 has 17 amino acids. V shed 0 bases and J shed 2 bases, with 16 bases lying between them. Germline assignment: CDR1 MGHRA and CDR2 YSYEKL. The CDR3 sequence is CASSQDGGGSLQETQYF. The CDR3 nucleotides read TGCGCCAGCAGCCAAGATGGCGGGGGCTCCCTTCAAGAGACCCAGTACTTC.

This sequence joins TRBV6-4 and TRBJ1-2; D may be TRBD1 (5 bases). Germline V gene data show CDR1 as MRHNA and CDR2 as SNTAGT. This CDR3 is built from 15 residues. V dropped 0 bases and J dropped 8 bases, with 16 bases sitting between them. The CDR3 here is CASSDSGRQGVGYTF. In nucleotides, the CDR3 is TGTGCCAGCAGTGACTCAGGAAGGCAGGGCGTCGGCTACACCTTC.

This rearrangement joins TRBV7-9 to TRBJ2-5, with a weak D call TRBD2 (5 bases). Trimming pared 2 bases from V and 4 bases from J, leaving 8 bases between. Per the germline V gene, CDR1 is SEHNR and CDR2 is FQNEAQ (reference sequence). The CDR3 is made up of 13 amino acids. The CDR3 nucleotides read TGTGCCAGCAGCTTACACGGGATAGAGACCCAGTACTTC. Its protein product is CASSLHGIETQYF.

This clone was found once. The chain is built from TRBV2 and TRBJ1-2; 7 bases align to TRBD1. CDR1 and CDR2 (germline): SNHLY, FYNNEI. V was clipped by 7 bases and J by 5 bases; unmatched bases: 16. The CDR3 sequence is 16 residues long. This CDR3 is CASTYGGGQPPYGYTF. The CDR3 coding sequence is TGTGCCAGCACTTACGGAGGGGGCCAGCCGCCTTATGGCTACACCTTC.

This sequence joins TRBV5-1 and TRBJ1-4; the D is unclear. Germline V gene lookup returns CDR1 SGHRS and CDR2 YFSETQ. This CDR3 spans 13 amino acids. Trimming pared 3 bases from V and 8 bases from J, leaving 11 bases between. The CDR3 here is CASSWGVGEKLFF. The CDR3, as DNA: TGCGCCAGCAGCTGGGGAGTTGGAGAAAAACTGTTTTTT. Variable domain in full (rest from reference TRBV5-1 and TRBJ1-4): KAGVTQTPRYLIKTRGQQVTLSCSPISGHRSVSWYQQTPGQGLQFLFEYFSETQRNKGNFPGRFSGRQFSNSRSEMNVSTLELGDSALYLCASSWGVGEKLFFGSGTQLSVL.

The CDR3 region has the DNA TGCAGCGTCCCGTCGGACAGGGTGGATGGCTACACCTTC. Protein: CSVPSDRVDGYTF. The V gene is TRBV29-1, the J gene TRBJ1-2, with 8 bases fitting TRBD1. Trimming at V came to 6 bases and at J to 6 bases, leaving 9 bases not matched to a gene. Germline loops: CDR1 SQVTM, CDR2 ANQGSEA. The length of the CDR3 is 13 residues.

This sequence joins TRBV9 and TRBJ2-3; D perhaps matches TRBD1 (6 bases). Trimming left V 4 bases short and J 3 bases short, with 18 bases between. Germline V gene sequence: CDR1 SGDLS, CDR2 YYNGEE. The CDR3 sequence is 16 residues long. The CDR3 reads CASSNSLGARTDTQYF. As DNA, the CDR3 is TGTGCCAGCAGCAACAGTTTGGGGGCTCGGACAGATACGCAGTATTTT.

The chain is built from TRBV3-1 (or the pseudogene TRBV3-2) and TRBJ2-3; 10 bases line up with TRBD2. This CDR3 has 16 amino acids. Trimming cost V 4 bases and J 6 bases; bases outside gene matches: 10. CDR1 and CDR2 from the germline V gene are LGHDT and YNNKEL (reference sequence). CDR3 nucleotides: TGTGCCAGCAGCCCCCGGCTAGCGGGAGTTTTTGATACGCAGTATTTT. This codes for CASSPRLAGVFDTQYF.

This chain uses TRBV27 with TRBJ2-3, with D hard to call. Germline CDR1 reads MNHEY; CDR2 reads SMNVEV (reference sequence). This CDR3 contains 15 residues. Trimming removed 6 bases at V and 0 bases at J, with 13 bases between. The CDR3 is CASRVAPRSTDTQYF. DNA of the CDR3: TGTGCCAGCAGGGTAGCCCCCCGCAGCACAGATACGCAGTATTTT.

The CDR3 reads CAWSEPQAEQFF. CDR3 nucleotide sequence: TGTGCCTGGAGTGAGCCCCAGGCTGAGCAGTTCTTC. The chain employs TRBV30 and TRBJ2-1; D ambiguous. There are 12 residues in the CDR3. The V end lost 1 base, the J end lost 9 bases, and 10 bases lay between the germline ends. The germline V gene has CDR1 GTSNPN and CDR2 SVGIG (reference sequence).

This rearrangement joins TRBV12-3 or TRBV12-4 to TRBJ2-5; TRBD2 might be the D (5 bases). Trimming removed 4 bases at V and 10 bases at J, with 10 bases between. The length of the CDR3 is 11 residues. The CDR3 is CASSYNRDQYF. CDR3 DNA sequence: TGTGCCAGCAGTTACAACCGGGACCAGTACTTC.

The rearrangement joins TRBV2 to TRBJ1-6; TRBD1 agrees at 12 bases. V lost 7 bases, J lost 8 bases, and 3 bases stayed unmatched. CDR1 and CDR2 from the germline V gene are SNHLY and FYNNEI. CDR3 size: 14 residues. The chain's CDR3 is CASKGQGADSPLHF. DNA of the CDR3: TGTGCCAGCAAGGGACAGGGGGCGGATTCACCCCTCCACTTT. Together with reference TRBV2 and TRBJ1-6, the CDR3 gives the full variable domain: EPEVTQTPSHQVTQMGQEVILRCVPISNHLYFYWYRQILGQKVEFLVSFYNNEISEKSEIFDDQFSVERPDGSNFTLKIRSTKLEDSAMYFCASKGQGADSPLHFGNGTRLTVT.